Given below is one T cell receptor (beta chain) in context. The antigen is undetermined. The data originate from a study of radiation and T cells in renal cell carcinoma. The repertoire was sequenced with immunoSEQ multiplex PCR; TCRdb's copy has only in-frame clones and lacks some. In the table there are roughly 160,000 clones, about 87% of which are singletons. After removal of 3 bases from V and 4 bases from J, the junction contained 1 base not matched to a gene. Germline assignment: CDR1 SGHAT and CDR2 FQNNGV. This CDR3 contains 13 residues. Time point described: blood 4 weeks post-SBRT, at nephrectomy. The treatment: 15 Gy SBRT to primary tumor, nephrectomy 4 weeks later. Nephrectomy followed 15 Gy stereotactic body radiation by 4 weeks. Study results and limitations: In blood, top tumor clones expanded by 2 weeks, shrinking by 4.

The chain links TRBV11-2 to TRBJ1-1; TRBD1 matches at 8 bases. Material: blood, obtained from a patient whose treatment included radiotherapy and nephrectomy. The TCR originated in a woman in her forties or fifties with renal cell carcinoma. The CDR3 DNA sequence: TGTGCCAGCAGCTTGGACAGGGCCACTGAAGCTTTCTTT. Its protein product is CASSLDRATEAFF.